One TCR beta chain is described in this entry. The source of the sample is a study of blood T cell repertoires in COVID-19. Study background: Sites across the United States, Italy and Spain contributed samples from acute and convalescent COVID-19.

Patients at the Seattle site were enrolled during active infection and followed longitudinally. Profiled with immunoSEQ multiplex PCR; TCRdb holds only in-frame clones, not every one. The table has approximately 250,000 clones, 75% to 85% seen once. Looked up from germline, CDR1 is SGHTA and CDR2 is FQGNSA. V lost 2 bases to trimming and J lost 6 bases; unmatched junction nucleotides: 6. This CDR3 has 15 residues. The chain recombines TRBV7-2 with TRBJ2-1; 8 bases match TRBD1. The sample was peripheral blood. The TCR was taken from a man over 45 with COVID-19, enrolled during active disease. The CDR3: CASSLSRGTGNEQFF. CDR3 DNA sequence: TGTGCCAGCAGCTTAAGTAGGGGGACAGGCAATGAGCAGTTCTTC.